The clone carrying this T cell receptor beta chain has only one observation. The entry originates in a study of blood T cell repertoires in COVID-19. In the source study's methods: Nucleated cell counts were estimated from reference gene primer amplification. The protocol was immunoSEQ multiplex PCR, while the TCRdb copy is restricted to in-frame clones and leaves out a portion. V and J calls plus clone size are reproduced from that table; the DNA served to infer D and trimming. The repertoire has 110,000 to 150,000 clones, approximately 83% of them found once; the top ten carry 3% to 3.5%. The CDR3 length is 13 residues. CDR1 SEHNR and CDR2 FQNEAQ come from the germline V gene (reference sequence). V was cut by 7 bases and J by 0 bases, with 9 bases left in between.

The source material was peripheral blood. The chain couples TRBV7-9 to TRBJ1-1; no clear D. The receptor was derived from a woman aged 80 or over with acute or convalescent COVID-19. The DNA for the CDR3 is TGTGCCAGCACTCCTCCTATGAACACTGAAGCTTTCTTT. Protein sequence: CASTPPMNTEAFF.